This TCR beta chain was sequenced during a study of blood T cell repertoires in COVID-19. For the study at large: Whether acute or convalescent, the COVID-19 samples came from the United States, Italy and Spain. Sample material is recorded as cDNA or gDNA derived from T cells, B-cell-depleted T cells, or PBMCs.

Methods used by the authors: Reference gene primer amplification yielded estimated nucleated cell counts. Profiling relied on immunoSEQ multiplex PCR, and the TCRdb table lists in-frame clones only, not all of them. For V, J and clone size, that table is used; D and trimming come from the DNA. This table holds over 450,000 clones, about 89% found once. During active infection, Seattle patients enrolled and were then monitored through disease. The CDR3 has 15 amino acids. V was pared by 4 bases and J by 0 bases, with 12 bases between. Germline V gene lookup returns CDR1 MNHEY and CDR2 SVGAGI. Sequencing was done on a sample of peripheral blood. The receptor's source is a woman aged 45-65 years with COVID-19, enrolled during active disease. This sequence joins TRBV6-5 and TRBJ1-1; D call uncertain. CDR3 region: CASSLFGGVNTEAFF. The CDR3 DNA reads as TGTGCCAGCAGTTTGTTCGGCGGCGTGAACACTGAAGCTTTCTTT.